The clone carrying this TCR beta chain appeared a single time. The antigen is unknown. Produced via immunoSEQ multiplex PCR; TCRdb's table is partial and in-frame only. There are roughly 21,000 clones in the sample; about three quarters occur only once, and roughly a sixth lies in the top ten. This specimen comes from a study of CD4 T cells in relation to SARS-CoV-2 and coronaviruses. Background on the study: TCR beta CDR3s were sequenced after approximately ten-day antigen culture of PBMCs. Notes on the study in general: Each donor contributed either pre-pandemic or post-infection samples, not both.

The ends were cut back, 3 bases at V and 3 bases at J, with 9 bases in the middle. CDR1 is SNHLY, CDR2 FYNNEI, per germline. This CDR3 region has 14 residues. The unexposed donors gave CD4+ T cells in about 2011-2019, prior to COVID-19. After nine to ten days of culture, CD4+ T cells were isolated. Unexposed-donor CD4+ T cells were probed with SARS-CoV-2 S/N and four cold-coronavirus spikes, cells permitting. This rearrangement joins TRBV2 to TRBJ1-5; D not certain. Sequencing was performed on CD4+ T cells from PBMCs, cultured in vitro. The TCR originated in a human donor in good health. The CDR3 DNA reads TGTGCCAGCAGTGAGGAGCGTGCCAATCAGCCCCAGCATTTT. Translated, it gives CASSEERANQPQHF.